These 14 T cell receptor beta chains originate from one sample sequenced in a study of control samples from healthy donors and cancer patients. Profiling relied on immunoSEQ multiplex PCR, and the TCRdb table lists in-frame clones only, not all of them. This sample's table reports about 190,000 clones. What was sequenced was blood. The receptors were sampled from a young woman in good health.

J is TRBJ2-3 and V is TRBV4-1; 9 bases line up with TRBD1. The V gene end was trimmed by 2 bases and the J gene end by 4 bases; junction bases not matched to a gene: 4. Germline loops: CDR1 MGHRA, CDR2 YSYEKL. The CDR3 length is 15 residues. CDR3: CASSQNTGGADTQYF. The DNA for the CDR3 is TGCGCCAGCAGCCAAAATACAGGGGGCGCAGATACGCAGTATTTT.

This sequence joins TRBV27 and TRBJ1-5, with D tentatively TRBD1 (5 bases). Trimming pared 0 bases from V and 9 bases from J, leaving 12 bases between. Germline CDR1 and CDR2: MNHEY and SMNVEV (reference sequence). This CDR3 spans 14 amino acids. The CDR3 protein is CASSLSIGGRPQHF. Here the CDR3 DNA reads TGTGCCAGCAGTTTATCGATTGGGGGTCGGCCCCAGCATTTT.

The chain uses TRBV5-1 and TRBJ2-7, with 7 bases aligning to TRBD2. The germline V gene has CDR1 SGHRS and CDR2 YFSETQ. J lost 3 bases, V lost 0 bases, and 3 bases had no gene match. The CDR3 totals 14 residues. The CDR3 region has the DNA TGCGCCAGCAGCTTGGCCCGGGACTACTACGAGCAGTACTTC. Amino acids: CASSLARDYYEQYF.

The CDR3 bases are TGTGCCAGCAGTGAAGTGTCGCTGGGCACCGTCGAGCAGTACTTC. It encodes CASSEVSLGTVEQYF. The chain links TRBV2 to TRBJ2-7; D is unclear. Looked up from germline, CDR1 is SNHLY and CDR2 is FYNNEI. This CDR3 has 15 residues. V was pared by 1 base and J by 6 bases, with 16 bases between.

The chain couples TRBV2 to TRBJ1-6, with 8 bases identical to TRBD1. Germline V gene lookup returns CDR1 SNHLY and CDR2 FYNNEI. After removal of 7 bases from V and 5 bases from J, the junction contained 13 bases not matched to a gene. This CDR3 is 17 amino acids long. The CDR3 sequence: CASIGQGISVNNSPLHF. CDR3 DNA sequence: TGTGCCAGCATAGGACAGGGTATTTCTGTTAATAATTCACCCCTCCACTTT.

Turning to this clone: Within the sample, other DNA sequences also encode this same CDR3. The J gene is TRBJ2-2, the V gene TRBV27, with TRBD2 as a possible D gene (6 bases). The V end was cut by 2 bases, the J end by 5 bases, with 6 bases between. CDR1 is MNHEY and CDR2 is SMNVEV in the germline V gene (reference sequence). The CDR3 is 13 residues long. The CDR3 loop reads CASSLGGTGELFF. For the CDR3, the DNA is TGTGCCAGCAGTTTAGGGGGGACCGGGGAGCTGTTTTTT.

This chain's CDR3 is CATSRDLGGLTDTQYF. CDR3 nucleotide sequence: TGTGCCACCAGCAGAGATTTAGGGGGGCTCACAGATACGCAGTATTTT. This rearrangement joins TRBV15 to TRBJ2-3, with D perhaps being TRBD1 or TRBD2 (6 bases each). Germline V gene data show CDR1 as LNHNV and CDR2 as YYDKDF (reference sequence). The CDR3 is 16 amino acids. The ends were cut back, 0 bases at V and 2 bases at J, with 12 bases in the middle.

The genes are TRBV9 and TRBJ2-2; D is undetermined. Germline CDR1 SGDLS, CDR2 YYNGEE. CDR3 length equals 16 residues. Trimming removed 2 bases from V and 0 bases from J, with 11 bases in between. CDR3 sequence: CASSVSRLSNTGELFF. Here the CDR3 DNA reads TGTGCCAGCAGCGTGAGTCGACTCTCGAACACCGGGGAGCTGTTTTTT.

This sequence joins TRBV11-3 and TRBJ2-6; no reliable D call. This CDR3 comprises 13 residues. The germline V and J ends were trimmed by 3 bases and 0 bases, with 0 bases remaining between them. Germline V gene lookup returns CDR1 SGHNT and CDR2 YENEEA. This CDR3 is CASSFSGANVLTF. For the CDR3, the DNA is TGTGCCAGCAGCTTCTCTGGGGCCAACGTCCTGACTTTC.

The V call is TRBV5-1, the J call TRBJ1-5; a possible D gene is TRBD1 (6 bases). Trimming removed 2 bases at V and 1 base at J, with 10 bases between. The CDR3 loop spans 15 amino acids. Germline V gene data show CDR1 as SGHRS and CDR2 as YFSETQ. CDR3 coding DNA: TGCGCCAGCAGCTTCGGGGACAACAGCAATCAGCCCCAGCATTTT. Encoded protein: CASSFGDNSNQPQHF.

CDR3 protein: CASTLVGSSRFQPQHF. The CDR3 bases are TGTGCCAGCACTTTGGTGGGGAGCAGTCGGTTTCAGCCCCAGCATTTT. The V gene is TRBV27, the J gene TRBJ1-5, with D hard to call. With 7 bases removed from V and 6 bases from J, the gap between germline ends came to 22 bases. The length of the CDR3 is 16 residues. Germline V gives CDR1 MNHEY, CDR2 SMNVEV (reference sequence).

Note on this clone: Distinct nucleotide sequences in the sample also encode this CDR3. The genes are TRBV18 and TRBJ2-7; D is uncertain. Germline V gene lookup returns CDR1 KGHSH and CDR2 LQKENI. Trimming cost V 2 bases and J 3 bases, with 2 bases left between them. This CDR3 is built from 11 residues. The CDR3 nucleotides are TGTGCCAGCTCACCAGGCTACGAGCAGTACTTC. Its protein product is CASSPGYEQYF.

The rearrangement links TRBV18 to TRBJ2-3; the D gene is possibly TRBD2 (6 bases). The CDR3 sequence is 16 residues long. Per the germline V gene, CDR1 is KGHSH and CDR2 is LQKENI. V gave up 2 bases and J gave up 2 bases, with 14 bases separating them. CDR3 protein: CASSPDAGLSTDTQYF. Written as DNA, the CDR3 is TGTGCCAGCTCACCAGATGCGGGGCTTTCCACAGATACGCAGTATTTT. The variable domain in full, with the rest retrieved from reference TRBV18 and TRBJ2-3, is NAGVMQNPRHLVRRRGQEARLRCSPMKGHSHVYWYRQLPEEGLKFMVYLQKENIIDESGMPKERFSAEFPKEGPSILRIQQVVRGDSAAYFCASSPDAGLSTDTQYFGPGTRLTVL.

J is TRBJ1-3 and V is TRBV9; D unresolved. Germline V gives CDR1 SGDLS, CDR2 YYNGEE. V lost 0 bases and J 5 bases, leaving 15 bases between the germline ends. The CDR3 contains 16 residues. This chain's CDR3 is CASSVDGFSRRNTIYF. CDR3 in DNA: TGTGCCAGCAGCGTAGATGGCTTCTCAAGGCGAAACACCATATATTTT.